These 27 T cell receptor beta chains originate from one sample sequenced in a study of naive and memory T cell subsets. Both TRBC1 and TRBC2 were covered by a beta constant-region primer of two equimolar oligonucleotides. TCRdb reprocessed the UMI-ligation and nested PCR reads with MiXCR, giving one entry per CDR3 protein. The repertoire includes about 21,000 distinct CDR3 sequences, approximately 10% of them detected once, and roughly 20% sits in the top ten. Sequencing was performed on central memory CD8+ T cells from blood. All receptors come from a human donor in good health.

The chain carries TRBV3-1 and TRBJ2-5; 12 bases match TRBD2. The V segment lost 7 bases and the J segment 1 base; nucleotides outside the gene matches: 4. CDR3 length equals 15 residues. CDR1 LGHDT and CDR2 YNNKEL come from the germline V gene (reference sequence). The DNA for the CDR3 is TGTGCCAGCACCTCGACTAGCGGGGGCCAAGAGACCCAGTACTTC. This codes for CASTSTSGGQETQYF.

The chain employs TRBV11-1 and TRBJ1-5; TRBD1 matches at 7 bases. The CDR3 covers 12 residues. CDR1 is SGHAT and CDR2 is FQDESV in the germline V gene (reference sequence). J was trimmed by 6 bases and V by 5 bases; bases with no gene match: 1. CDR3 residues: CASSRTGQPQHF. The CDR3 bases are TGTGCCAGCAGCCGGACAGGTCAGCCCCAGCATTTT.

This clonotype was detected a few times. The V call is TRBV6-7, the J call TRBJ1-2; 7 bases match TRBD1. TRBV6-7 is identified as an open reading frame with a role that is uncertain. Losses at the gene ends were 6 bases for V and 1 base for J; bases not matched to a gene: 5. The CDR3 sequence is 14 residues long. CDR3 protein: CASSTGTVNYGYTF. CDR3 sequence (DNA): TGTGCCAGCAGCACCGGGACAGTTAACTATGGCTACACCTTC.

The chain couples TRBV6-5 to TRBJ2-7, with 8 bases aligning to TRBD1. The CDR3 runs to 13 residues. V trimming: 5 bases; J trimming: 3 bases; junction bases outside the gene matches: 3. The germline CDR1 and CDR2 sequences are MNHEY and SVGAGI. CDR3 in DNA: TGTGCCAGCAGTGGACAGGGATTCTACGAGCAGTACTTC. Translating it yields CASSGQGFYEQYF.

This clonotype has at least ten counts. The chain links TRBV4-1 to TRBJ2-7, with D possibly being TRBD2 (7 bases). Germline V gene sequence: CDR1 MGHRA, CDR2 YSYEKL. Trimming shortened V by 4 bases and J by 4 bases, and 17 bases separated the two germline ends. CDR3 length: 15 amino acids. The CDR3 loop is CASSRELAQGYEQYF. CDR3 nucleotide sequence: TGCGCCAGCAGCCGAGAACTAGCGCAGGGGTACGAGCAGTACTTC.

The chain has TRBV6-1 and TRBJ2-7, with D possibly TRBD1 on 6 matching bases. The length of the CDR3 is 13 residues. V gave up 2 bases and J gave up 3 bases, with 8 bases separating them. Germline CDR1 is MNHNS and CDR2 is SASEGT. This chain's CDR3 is CASSELQGYEQYF. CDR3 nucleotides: TGTGCCAGCAGTGAATTACAGGGCTACGAGCAGTACTTC.

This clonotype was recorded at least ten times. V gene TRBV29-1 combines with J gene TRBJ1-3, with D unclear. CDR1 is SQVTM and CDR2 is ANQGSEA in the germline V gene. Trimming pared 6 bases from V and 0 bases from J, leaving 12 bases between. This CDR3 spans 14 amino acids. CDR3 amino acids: CSVAYVDSGNTIYF. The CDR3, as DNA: TGCAGCGTGGCATATGTGGACTCTGGAAACACCATATATTTT.

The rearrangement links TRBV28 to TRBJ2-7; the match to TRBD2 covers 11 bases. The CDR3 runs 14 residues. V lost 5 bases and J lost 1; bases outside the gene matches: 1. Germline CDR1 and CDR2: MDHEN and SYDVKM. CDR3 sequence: CASSPSGRSYEQYF. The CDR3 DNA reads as TGTGCCAGCAGTCCTAGCGGGAGGTCCTACGAGCAGTACTTC. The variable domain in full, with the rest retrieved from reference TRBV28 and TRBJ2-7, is DVKVTQSSRYLVKRTGEKVFLECVQDMDHENMFWYRQDPGLGLRLIYFSYDVKMKEKGDIPEGYSVSREKKERFSLILESASTNQTSMYLCASSPSGRSYEQYFGPGTRLTVT.

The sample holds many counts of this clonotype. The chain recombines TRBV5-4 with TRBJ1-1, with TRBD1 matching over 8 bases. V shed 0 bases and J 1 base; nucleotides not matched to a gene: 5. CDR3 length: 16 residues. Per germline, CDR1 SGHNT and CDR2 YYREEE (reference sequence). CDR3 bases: TGTGCCAGCAGCTTGGGGGCAGGGGGCCCGAACACTGAAGCTTTCTTT. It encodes CASSLGAGGPNTEAFF.

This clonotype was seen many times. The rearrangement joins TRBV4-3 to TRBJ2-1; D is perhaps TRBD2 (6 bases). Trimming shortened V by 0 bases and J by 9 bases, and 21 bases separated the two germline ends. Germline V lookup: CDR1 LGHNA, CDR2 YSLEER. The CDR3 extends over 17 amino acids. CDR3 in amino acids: CASSQEDETRGPAEQFF. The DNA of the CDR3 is TGCGCCAGCAGCCAAGAAGACGAGACTAGGGGACCCGCTGAGCAGTTCTTC.

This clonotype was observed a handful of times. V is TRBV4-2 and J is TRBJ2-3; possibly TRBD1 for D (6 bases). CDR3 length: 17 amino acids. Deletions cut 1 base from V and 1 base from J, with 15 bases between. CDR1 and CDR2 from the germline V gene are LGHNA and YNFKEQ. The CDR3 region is CASSQGCYRVCTDTQYF. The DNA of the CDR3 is TGTGCCAGCAGCCAAGGGTGCTACAGGGTCTGCACAGATACGCAGTATTTT.

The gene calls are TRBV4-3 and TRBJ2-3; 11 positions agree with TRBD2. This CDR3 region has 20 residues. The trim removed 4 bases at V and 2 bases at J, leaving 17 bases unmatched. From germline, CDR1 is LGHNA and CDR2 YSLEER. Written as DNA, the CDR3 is TGCGCCAGCAGCCTCGGGGTTGGGACTAGCGGTATTCAAAACACAGATACGCAGTATTTT. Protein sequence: CASSLGVGTSGIQNTDTQYF.

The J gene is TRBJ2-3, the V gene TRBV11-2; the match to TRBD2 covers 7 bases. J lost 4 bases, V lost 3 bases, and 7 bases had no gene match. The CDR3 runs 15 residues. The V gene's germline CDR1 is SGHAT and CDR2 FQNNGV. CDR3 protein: CASSFGRAWADTQYF. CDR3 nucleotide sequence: TGTGCCAGCAGCTTTGGGAGGGCCTGGGCAGATACGCAGTATTTT. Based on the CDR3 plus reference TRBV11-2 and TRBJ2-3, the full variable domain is EAGVAQSPRYKIIEKRQSVAFWCNPISGHATLYWYQQILGQGPKLLIQFQNNGVVDDSQLPKDRFSAERLKGVDSTLKIQPAKLEDSAVYLCASSFGRAWADTQYFGPGTRLTVL.

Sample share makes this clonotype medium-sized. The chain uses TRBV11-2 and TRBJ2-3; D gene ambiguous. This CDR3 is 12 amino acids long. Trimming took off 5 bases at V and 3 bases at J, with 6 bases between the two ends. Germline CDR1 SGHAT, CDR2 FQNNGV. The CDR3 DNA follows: TGTGCCAGCAGCCCAGGAACAGATACGCAGTATTTT. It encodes CASSPGTDTQYF.

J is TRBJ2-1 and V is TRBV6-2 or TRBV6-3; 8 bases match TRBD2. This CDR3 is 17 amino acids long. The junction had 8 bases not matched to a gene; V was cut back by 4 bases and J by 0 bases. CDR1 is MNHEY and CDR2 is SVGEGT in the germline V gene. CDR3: CASSWPLAGTSYNEQFF. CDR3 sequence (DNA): TGTGCCAGCAGTTGGCCCTTAGCGGGAACCTCCTACAATGAGCAGTTCTTC.

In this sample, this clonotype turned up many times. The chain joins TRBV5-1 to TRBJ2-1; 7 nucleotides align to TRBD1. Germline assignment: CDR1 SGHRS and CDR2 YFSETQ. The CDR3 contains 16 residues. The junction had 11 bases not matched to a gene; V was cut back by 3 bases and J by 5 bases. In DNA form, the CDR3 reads TGCGCCAGCAGCTCGTCCGAGGGGACAGATAACAATGAGCAGTTCTTC. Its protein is CASSSSEGTDNNEQFF.

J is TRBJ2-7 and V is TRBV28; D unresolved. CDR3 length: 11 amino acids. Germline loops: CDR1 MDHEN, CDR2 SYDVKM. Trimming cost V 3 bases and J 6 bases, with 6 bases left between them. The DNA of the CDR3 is TGTGCCAGCAGTTTTCAGACCGAGCAGTACTTC. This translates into CASSFQTEQYF.

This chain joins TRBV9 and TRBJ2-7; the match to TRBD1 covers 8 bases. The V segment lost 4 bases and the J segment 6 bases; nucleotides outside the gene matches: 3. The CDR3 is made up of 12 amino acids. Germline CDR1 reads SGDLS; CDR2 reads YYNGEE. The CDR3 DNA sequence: TGTGCCAGCAGCTCAACAGGGGGCGAGCAGTACTTC. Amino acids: CASSSTGGEQYF.

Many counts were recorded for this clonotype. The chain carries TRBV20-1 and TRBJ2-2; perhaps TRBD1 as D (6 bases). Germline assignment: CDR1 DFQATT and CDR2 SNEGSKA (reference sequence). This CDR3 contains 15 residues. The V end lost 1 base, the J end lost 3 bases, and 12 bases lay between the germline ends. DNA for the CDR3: TGCAGTGCTAGAGTATTACAGGGTGACACCGGGGAGCTGTTTTTT. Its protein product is CSARVLQGDTGELFF.

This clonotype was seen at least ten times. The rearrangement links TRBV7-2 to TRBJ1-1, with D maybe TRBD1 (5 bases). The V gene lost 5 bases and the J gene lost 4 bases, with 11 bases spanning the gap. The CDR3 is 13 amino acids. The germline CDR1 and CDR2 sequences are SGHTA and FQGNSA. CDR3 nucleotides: TGTGCCAGCAGCCGTGGGGCGGTCACTGAAGCTTTCTTT. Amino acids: CASSRGAVTEAFF.

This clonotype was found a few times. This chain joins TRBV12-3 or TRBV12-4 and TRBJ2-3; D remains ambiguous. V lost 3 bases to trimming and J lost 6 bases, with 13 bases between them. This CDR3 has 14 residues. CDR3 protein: CASSFNEVVDTQYF. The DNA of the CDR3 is TGTGCCAGCAGTTTCAACGAAGTGGTGGATACGCAGTATTTT.

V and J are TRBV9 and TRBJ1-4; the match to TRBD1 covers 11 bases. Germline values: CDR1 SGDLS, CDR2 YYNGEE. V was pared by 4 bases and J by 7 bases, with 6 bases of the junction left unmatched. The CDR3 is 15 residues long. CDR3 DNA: TGTGCCAGCAGCCCCTCCGGGACAGGGGGTGAAAAACTGTTTTTT. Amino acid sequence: CASSPSGTGGEKLFF.

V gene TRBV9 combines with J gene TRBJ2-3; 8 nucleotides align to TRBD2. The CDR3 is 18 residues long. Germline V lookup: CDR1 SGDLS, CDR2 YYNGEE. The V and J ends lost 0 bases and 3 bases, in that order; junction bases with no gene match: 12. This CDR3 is CASSVGASGRMITDTQYF. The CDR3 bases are TGTGCCAGCAGCGTAGGGGCTAGCGGGCGTATGATTACAGATACGCAGTATTTT.

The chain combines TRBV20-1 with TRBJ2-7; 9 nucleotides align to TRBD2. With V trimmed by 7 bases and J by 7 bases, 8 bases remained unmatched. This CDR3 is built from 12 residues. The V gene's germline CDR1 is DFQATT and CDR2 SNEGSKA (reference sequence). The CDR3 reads CSGELAGVEQYF. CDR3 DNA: TGCAGTGGGGAATTAGCGGGAGTTGAGCAGTACTTC.

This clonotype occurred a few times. The CDR3 region has the DNA TGCGCCAGCAGCCAAGATGTCGACAGGGGGCTTTTCGAGCAGTACTTC. Translated: CASSQDVDRGLFEQYF. The gene calls are TRBV4-3 and TRBJ2-7; 10 bases line up with TRBD1. The CDR3 totals 16 residues. CDR1 is LGHNA, CDR2 YSLEER, per germline. Trimming removed 0 bases from V and 6 bases from J; junction bases left unmatched: 8.

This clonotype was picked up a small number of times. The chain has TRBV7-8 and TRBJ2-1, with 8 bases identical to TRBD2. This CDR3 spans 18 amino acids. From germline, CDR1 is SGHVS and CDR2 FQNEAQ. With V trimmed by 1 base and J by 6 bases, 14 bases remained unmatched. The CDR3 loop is CASSLVRAGGRSRNEQFF. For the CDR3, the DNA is TGTGCCAGCAGCTTAGTTCGGGCGGGAGGACGTAGCCGCAATGAGCAGTTCTTC.

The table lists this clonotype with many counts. The CDR3 sequence: CASSGLIAKNIQYF. The CDR3 nucleotides read TGTGCCAGCAGTGGTCTTATAGCCAAAAACATTCAGTACTTC. This rearrangement joins TRBV6-1 to TRBJ2-4; D is uncertain. Germline V lookup: CDR1 MNHNS, CDR2 SASEGT. The CDR3 consists of 14 residues. The V end was cut by 4 bases, the J end by 0 bases, with 7 bases between.